Listed below are T cell receptor beta chains from one sample, sequenced in a study of blood T cell repertoires in COVID-19. Sequencing was performed with immunoSEQ multiplex PCR; in TCRdb, only in-frame clones are kept and a portion is missing. The sample contains some 300,000 clones, 75% to 90% of which appear only once. The specimen sequenced was peripheral blood. Receptors originate from a woman aged 50 to 65 with COVID-19, enrolled during active disease. Both conserved end residues are part of each CDR3. A D gene is named only where the DNA matches it firmly. Size tells how often a clone was seen (once, few, many) or the class of an expanded clone, and some rows leave it out.

abundance	d_gene	v_gene	j_gene	CDR3nt	CDR3aa
.	TRBD2	TRBV2	TRBJ2-1	TGTGCCAGCAAAGAGCAGGGACTAGCGGGTAATGAGCAGTTCTTC	CASKEQGLAGNEQFF
once	.	TRBV28	TRBJ1-2	TGTGCCAGCACCCCAAAAGGAGCTAACTATGGCTACACCTTC	CASTPKGANYGYTF
.	.	TRBV21-1	TRBJ1-1	TGTGCCAGCAGCAAAGAGGACAGGGGGCGGGTTGAAGCTTTCTTT	CASSKEDRGRVEAFF
.	.	TRBV6-8	TRBJ2-4	TGTGCCAGCAGTTATCGACTGGGAGCTAACATTCAGTACTTC	CASSYRLGANIQYF
.	TRBD1	TRBV2	TRBJ2-5	TGTGCCAGCACGGGGACAGGGCTGACCCAGTACTTC	CASTGTGLTQYF
.	.	TRBV9	TRBJ2-5	TGTGCCAGCAGCGTAGGGGTAGGGGTCGGTCGAGAGACCCAGTACTTC	CASSVGVGVGRETQYF
.	.	TRBV19	TRBJ1-2	TGTGCCAGTAAACGCGACAAGCAGTACTATGGCTACACCTTC	CASKRDKQYYGYTF
.	TRBD1	TRBV7-6	TRBJ1-3	TGTGCCAGCAGCTACACAACAGGACAGGGGGTGGGAAACACCATATATTTT	CASSYTTGQGVGNTIYF
once	.	TRBV14	TRBJ2-2	TGTGCCAGCAGCCAGATCAGAGGCACCGGGGAGCTGTTTTTT	CASSQIRGTGELFF
.	TRBD1	TRBV19	TRBJ1-3	TGTGCCAGTAGCGAACAGGGGTCGCCATCTGGAAACACCATATATTTT	CASSEQGSPSGNTIYF
.	.	TRBV12-3/TRBV12-4	TRBJ2-7	TGTGCCAGCAGTTTAGTCCAGCACGGGGAGCAGTACTTC	CASSLVQHGEQYF
.	.	TRBV15	TRBJ2-3	TGTGCCACCAGCAGAGCGACGGGGGATACGCAGTATTTT	CATSRATGDTQYF
.	.	TRBV5-1	TRBJ2-5	TGCGCCAGCAGCTTGCGTTTAGAGACCCAGTACTTC	CASSLRLETQYF
.	.	TRBV5-4	TRBJ1-5	TGTGCCAGCAGCCAAGGGGGTAGCAATCAGCCCCAGCATTTT	CASSQGGSNQPQHF
.	TRBD2	TRBV6-5	TRBJ2-1	TGTGCCAGCAGTTACTTGAGGACTAGCAATGAGCAGTTCTTC	CASSYLRTSNEQFF
.	.	TRBV7-2	TRBJ2-3	TGTGCTTCTCTTGGGTTTGGGGCCAACACAGATACGCAGTATTTT	CASLGFGANTDTQYF
.	.	TRBV28	TRBJ2-7	TGTGCCAGCAGTTTAGGTTCTACGGGGACCTACGAGCAGTACTTC	CASSLGSTGTYEQYF
.	.	TRBV5-1	TRBJ2-7	TGCGCCAGCAGTAGCTCGCCAAGCTCCTACGAGCAGTACTTC	CASSSSPSSYEQYF
once	TRBD1	TRBV30	TRBJ2-1	TGTGCCTGGAGTGGAGGGACAGCTGGCTACAATGAGCAGTTCTTC	CAWSGGTAGYNEQFF
.	TRBD2	TRBV2	TRBJ2-1	TGTGCCAGCAGGGAGGGACTAGCGGGAAATTATGAGCAGTTCTTC	CASREGLAGNYEQFF
.	.	TRBV21-1	TRBJ2-2	TGTGCCAGCAGGTTGATAGGGGACAGGGGCTCCCGGGAGCTGTTTTTT	CASRLIGDRGSRELFF
.	.	TRBV19	TRBJ1-1	TGTGCCAGTATCAGGAGGGAGACCAACACTGAAGCTTTCTTT	CASIRRETNTEAFF
.	TRBD1	TRBV27	TRBJ1-6	TGTGCCAGCAGTTTGGACAGGGTTAGCCCCCTCCACTTT	CASSLDRVSPLHF
.	.	TRBV11-2	TRBJ2-6	TGTGCCAGCAGCTTACGGGGTGCGGCTGGGGCCAACGTCCTGACTTTC	CASSLRGAAGANVLTF
.	TRBD2	TRBV7-2	TRBJ2-1	TGTGCCAGCAGCTCCCCAGGGTCCCCCCTAGCGGGATTTAATGAGCAGTTCTTC	CASSSPGSPLAGFNEQFF
.	TRBD1	TRBV27	TRBJ2-2	TGTGCCAGCAGTTTCAGGGACAGGGTGACCGGGGAGCTGTTTTTT	CASSFRDRVTGELFF
.	.	TRBV18	TRBJ1-4	TGTGCCAGCTCAACGTCTGGGGGGGCTAATGAAAAACTGTTTTTT	CASSTSGGANEKLFF
.	TRBD2	TRBV5-1	TRBJ2-1	TGCGCCAGCAGCTCCCCGGATCAGCCGGGACTAGCGGGTTACAATGAGCAGTTCTTC	CASSSPDQPGLAGYNEQFF
.	.	TRBV18	TRBJ1-2	TGTGCCAGCTCACGGTCGGTGGGCTACACCTTC	CASSRSVGYTF
.	TRBD1	TRBV3-1/TRBV3-2	TRBJ1-2	TGTGCCAGCAGCCCAGGACAGGGGGTTAACTATGGCTACACCTTC	CASSPGQGVNYGYTF
.	TRBD1	TRBV19	TRBJ2-1	TGTGCCAGTAGTACGGACAGGAGCTCCTACAATGAGCAGTTCTTC	CASSTDRSSYNEQFF
.	.	TRBV4-1	TRBJ1-1	TGCGCCAGCAGCTACAGGGTGGGGAACACTGAAGCTTTCTTT	CASSYRVGNTEAFF